This T cell receptor (beta chain) was recovered during a study of blood T cell repertoires in COVID-19. Turning to the study itself: Both acute and convalescent COVID-19 samples were obtained from the United States, Italy and Spain.

This clone was counted only a few times. Original methodology: Amplification of reference gene primers was used by the study to estimate nucleated cell counts. Some clones are missing from TCRdb's copy, which holds only in-frame ones; the method was immunoSEQ multiplex PCR. D and trimming were read from the DNA, whereas the V and J calls and clone size are those reported in that table. Of about 140,000 clones in the sample, 80% to 85% were seen once. The germline gives CDR1 SGHRS, CDR2 YFSETQ. V shed 4 bases and J shed 0 bases, with 14 bases lying between them. This CDR3 is built from 15 residues. The specimen was peripheral blood. The chain has TRBV5-1 and TRBJ2-7; maybe TRBD1 (6 bases). The clonotype comes from a human donor in a cohort sampled during active COVID-19. The DNA for the CDR3 is TGCGCCAGCAGCAATACAGGGCCTGGCTCCTACGAGCAGTACTTC. Amino acids: CASSNTGPGSYEQYF.